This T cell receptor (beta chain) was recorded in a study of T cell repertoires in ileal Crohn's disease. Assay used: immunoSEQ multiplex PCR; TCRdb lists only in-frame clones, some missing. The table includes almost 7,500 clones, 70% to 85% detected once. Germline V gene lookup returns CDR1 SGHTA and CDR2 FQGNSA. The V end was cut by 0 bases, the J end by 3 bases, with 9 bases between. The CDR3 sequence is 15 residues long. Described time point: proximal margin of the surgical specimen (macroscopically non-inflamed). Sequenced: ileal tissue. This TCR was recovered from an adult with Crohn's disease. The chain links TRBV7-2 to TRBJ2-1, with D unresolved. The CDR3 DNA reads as TGTGCCAGCAGCTTAGCGGGTGCTCTCTACAATGAGCAGTTCTTC. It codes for CASSLAGALYNEQFF.